Many counts were recorded for the clone carrying this T cell receptor (beta chain). Its antigen is currently unknown. This record belongs to a study of blood T cells in healthy people across ages. Combining a sample-barcoded 5' primer with a J-beta primer mix, a second PCR ran for 7 to 11 cycles. Using its own MiXCR run on the 5' RACE reads, TCRdb lists one record per CDR3 protein. The sample has 730,000 or so distinct CDR3 sequences, around 46% seen once. Study-wide results and limits: Strongly correlated with naive T cell percentage was TCR beta diversity.

This CDR3 comprises 12 residues. V was cut by 0 bases and J by 5 bases, with 4 bases left in between. Germline values: CDR1 SGHAT, CDR2 FQNNGV. The TCR was taken from a woman aged 60 to 75 in good health. The material sequenced was blood. The chain is built from TRBV11-2 and TRBJ2-5; D not certain. CDR3 in DNA: TGTGCCAGCAGCTTAGAGACTGAGACCCAGTACTTC. Translation gives CASSLETETQYF.